This TCR beta chain stems from a study of blood T cell repertoires in COVID-19. Study information: The United States, Italy and Spain supplied acute and convalescent COVID-19 samples.

Trimming took 3 bases from V and 7 from J; bases not matched to a gene: 9. Per the germline V gene, CDR1 is SGDLS and CDR2 is YYNGEE. The CDR3 sequence is 16 residues long. Profiled with immunoSEQ multiplex PCR; TCRdb holds only in-frame clones, not every one. The table includes around 290,000 clones, approximately 86% detected once. Adults between roughly 18 and 90 years of age took part from approximately 24 US areas. This sequence was found in a woman aged 25 to 39 who had recovered from COVID-19. V gene TRBV9 combines with J gene TRBJ1-6; 8 bases align to TRBD1. The specimen was PBMCs or T cells enriched from blood (not recorded which). CDR3 in DNA: TGTGCCAGCAGCGCCAGAGGGCAGGGGGCAAATTCACCCCTCCACTTT. Encoded protein: CASSARGQGANSPLHF.